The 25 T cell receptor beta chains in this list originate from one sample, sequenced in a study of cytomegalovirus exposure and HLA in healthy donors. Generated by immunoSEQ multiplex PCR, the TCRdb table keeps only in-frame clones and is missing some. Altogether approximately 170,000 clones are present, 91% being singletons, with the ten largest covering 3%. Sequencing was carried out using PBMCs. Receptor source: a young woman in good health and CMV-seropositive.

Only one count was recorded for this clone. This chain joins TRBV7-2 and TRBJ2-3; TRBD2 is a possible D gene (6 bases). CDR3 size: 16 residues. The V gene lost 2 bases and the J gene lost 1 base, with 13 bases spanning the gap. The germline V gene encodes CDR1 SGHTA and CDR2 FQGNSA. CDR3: CASSLKGTSRTDTQYF. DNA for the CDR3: TGTGCCAGCAGCTTAAAGGGTACTAGCCGCACAGATACGCAGTATTTT.

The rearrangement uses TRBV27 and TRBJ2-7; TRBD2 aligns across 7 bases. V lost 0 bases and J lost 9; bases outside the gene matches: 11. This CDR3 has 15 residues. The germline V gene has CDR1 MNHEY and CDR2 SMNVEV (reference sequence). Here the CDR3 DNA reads TGTGCCAGCAGTTTATCGGGCGGGAGTTTAGCCGGGCAGTACTTC. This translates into CASSLSGGSLAGQYF.

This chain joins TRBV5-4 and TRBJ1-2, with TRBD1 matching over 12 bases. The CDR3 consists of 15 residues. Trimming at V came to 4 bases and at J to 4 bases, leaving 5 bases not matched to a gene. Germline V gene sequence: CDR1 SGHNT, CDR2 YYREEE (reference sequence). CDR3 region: CASSKGQGAPYGYTF. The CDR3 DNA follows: TGTGCCAGCAGCAAGGGACAGGGGGCGCCCTATGGCTACACCTTC.

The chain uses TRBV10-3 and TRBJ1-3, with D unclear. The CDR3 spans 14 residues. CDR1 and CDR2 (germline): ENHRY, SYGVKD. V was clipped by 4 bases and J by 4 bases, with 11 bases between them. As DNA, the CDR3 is TGTGCCATCAGTGGGGAAGGCGGGGGAAACACCATATATTTT. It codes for CAISGEGGGNTIYF.

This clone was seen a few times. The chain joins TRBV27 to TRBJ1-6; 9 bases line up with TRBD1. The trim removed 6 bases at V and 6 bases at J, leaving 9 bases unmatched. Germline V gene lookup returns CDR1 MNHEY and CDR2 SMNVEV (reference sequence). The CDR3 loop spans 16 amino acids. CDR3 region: CASSPLQGAINSPLHF. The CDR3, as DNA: TGTGCCAGCAGCCCTTTACAGGGGGCCATTAATTCACCCCTCCACTTT.

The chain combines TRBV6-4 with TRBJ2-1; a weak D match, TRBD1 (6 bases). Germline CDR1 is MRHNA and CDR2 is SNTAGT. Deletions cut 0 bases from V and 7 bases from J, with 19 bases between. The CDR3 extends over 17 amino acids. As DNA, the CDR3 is TGTGCCAGCAGTGACTCGGGGGCGTCGCCAGGACCAAATGAGCAGTTCTTC. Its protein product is CASSDSGASPGPNEQFF.

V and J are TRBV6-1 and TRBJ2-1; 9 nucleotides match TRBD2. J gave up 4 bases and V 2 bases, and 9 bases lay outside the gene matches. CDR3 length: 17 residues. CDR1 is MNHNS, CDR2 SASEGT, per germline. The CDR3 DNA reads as TGTGCCAGCAGTGAAAGCCCCCTAGCGGGATTGTACAATGAGCAGTTCTTC. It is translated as CASSESPLAGLYNEQFF.

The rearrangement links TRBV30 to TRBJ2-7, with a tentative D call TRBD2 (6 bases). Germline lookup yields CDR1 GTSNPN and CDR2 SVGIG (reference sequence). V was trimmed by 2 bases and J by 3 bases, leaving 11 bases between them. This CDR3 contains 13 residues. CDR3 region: CAWSSSDVYEQYF. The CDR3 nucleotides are TGTGCCTGGAGTTCTAGCGACGTCTACGAGCAGTACTTC.

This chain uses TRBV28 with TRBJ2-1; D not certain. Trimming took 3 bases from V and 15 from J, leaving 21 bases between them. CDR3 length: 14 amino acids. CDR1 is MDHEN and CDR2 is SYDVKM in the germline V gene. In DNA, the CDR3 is TGTGCCAGCAGTTTTTTGCGGAGTTTTCATTGGCGGTTCTTC. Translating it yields CASSFLRSFHWRFF.

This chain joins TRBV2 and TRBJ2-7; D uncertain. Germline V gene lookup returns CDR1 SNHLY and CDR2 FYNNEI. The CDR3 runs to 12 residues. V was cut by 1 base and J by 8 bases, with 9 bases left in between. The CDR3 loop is CASSEGDSQQYF. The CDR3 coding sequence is TGTGCCAGCAGTGAAGGAGACTCGCAGCAGTACTTC.

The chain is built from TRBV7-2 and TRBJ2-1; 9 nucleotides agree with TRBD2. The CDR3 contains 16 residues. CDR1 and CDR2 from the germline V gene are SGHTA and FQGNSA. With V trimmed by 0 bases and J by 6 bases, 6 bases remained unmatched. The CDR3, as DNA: TGTGCCAGCAGCTTAGCTCCCCTACTAGCGGGCAATGAGCAGTTCTTC. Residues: CASSLAPLLAGNEQFF.

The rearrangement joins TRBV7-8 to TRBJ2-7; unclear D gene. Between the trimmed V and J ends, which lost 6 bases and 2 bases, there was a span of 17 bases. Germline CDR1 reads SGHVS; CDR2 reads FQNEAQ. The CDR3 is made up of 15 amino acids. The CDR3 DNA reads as TGTGCCAGCAGACCCTCCGCGACATGGACCTACGAGCAGTACTTC. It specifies CASRPSATWTYEQYF.

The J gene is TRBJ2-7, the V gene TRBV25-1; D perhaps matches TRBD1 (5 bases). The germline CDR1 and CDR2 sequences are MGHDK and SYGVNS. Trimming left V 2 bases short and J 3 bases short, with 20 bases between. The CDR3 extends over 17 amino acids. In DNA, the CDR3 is TGTGCCAGCAGTGAAGGGGCCTCGATTCGCCCCTTCTACGAGCAGTACTTC. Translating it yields CASSEGASIRPFYEQYF.

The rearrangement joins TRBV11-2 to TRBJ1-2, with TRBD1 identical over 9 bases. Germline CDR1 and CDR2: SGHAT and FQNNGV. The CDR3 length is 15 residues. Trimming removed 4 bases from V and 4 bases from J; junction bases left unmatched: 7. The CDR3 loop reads CASSWDRAVGYGYTF. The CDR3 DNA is TGTGCCAGCAGCTGGGACAGGGCAGTAGGCTATGGCTACACCTTC.

CDR3 region: CASSGVSSYNEQFF. The CDR3 bases are TGTGCCAGCAGCGGGGTTAGCTCCTACAATGAGCAGTTCTTC. The J gene is TRBJ2-1, the V gene TRBV6-6; D might be TRBD2 (5 bases). V lost 6 bases, J lost 0 bases, and 9 bases lay in between. Germline values: CDR1 MNHNY, CDR2 SVGAGI (reference sequence). This CDR3 comprises 14 residues.

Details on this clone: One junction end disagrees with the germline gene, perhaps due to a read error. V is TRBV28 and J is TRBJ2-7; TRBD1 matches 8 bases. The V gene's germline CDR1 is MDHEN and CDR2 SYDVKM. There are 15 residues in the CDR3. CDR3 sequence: CASRLSGTGPREQYF. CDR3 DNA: TGTGCCAGCAGGTTATCCGGGACAGGTCCCAGGGAGCAGTACTTC.

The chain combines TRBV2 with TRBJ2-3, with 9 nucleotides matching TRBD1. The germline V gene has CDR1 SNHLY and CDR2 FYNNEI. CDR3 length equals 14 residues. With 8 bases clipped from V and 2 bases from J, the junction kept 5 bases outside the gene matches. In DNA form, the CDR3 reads TGTGCCAGCGGGGACAGGGTTCCCACAGATACGCAGTATTTT. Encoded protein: CASGDRVPTDTQYF.

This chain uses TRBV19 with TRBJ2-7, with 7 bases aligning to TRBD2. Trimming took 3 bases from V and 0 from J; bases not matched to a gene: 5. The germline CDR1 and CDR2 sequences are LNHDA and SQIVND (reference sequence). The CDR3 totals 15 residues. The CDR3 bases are TGTGCCAGTAGTATTATGGGGGGGAGCTCCTACGAGCAGTACTTC. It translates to CASSIMGGSSYEQYF.

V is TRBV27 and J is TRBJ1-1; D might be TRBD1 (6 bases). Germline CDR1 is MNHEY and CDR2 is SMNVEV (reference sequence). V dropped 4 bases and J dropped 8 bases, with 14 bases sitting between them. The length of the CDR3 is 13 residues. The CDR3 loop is CASSSNAGTEAFF. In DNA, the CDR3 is TGTGCCAGCAGTTCAAACGCCGGGACAGAAGCTTTCTTT.

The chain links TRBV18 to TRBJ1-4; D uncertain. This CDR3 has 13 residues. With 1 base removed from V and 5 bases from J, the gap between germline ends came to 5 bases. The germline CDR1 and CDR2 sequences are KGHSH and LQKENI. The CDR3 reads CASSPLANEKLFF. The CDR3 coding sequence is TGTGCCAGCTCACCACTCGCGAATGAAAAACTGTTTTTT.

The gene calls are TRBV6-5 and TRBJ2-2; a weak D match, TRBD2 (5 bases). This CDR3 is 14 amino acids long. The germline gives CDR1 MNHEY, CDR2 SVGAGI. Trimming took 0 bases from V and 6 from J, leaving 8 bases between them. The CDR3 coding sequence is TGTGCCAGCAGTTACTCGCCGGGGTCCGGGGAGCTGTTTTTT. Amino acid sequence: CASSYSPGSGELFF.

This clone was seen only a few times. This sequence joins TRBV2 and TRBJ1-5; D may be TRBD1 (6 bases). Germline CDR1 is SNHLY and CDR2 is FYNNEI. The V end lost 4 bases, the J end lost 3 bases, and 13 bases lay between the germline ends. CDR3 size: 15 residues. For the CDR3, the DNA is TGTGCCAGCAGTGCCTCACAGGGTTTCAATCAGCCCCAGCATTTT. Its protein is CASSASQGFNQPQHF.

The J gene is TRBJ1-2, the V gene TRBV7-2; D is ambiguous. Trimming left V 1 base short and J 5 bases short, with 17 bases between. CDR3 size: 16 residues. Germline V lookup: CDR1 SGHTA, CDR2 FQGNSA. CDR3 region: CASSLVGRTLPYGYTF. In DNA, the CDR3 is TGTGCCAGCAGCTTAGTCGGCAGGACTTTACCTTATGGCTACACCTTC.

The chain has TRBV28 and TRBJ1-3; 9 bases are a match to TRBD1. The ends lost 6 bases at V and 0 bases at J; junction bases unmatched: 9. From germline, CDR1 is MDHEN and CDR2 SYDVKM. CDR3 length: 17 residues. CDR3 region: CASRSDRGVLSGNTIYF. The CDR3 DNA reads TGTGCCAGCAGGTCGGACAGGGGAGTTCTCTCTGGAAACACCATATATTTT.

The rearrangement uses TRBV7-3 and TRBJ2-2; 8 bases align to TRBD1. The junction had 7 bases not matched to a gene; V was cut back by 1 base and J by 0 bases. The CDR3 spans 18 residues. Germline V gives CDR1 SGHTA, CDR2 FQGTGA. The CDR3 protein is CASSLRGDRYPNTGELFF. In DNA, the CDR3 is TGTGCCAGCAGCTTAAGGGGGGACAGGTACCCGAACACCGGGGAGCTGTTTTTT.